These T cell receptor beta chains were read from a single sample in a study of shared clonotypes between healthy human individuals. The repertoire was sequenced with immunoSEQ multiplex PCR; TCRdb's copy has only in-frame clones and lacks some. The table shows roughly 500,000 clones, with 75% to 85% occurring only once. Sequencing was carried out using PBMCs. These receptors all stem from a woman aged 40 to 49 in good health. Some clones in this sample may be carry-over from other donors' samples. Both conserved end residues are part of each CDR3. A D gene is named only where the DNA matches it firmly. Rows give clone size only sometimes, using once, few, many, or a class for an expanded clone.

TRBJ2-1 | NA | NA | TRBV28 | TGTGCCAGCAGTTTTGCGGGGAGCCCATACAATGAGCAGTTCTTC | CASSFAGSPYNEQFF
TRBJ2-5 | TRBD2 | NA | TRBV18 | TGTGCCAGCTCACCGGGGGCGACTAGCGGAAAAGAGACCCAGTACTTC | CASSPGATSGKETQYF
TRBJ1-1 | NA | few | TRBV11-2 | TGTGCCAGCAGCCGCCGGAGTGGCACTGAAGCTTTCTTT | CASSRRSGTEAFF
TRBJ2-1 | TRBD2 | NA | TRBV5-1 | TGCGCCAGCAGTACCGGACTAGCGGAACACAATGAGCAGTTCTTC | CASSTGLAEHNEQFF
TRBJ2-1 | NA | NA | TRBV28 | TGTGCCAGCAGTGCCGCTAGCACCGGGTACAATGAGCAGTTCTTC | CASSAASTGYNEQFF
TRBJ2-1 | TRBD2 | once | TRBV9 | TGTGCCAGCAGCGTGGGGCCGGCGGGAGTTTACAATGAGCAGTTCTTC | CASSVGPAGVYNEQFF
TRBJ2-7 | NA | NA | TRBV9 | TGTGCCAGCAGCGCCGGGACCGTCAGCTCCTACGAGCAGTACTTC | CASSAGTVSSYEQYF
TRBJ2-1 | NA | NA | TRBV7-3 | TGTGCCAGCAGACCCTCCGGGCGGTACAATGAGCAGTTCTTC | CASRPSGRYNEQFF
TRBJ1-2 | TRBD1 | NA | TRBV7-9 | TGCGCCAGCAGCTTGGCCCGGGACAGTGATGGCTACACCTTC | CASSLARDSDGYTF
TRBJ2-7 | NA | NA | TRBV28 | TGTGCCAGCAGTTTAAGCCAAACTTACGAGCAGTACTTC | CASSLSQTYEQYF
TRBJ2-3 | NA | NA | TRBV7-3 | TGTGCCAGCAGACTGGAGGGCACAGATACGCAGTATTTT | CASRLEGTDTQYF
TRBJ1-3 | NA | few | TRBV11-2 | TGTGCCAGCAGCTCCACCTATTTCGGGACCATATATTTT | CASSSTYFGTIYF
TRBJ2-1 | TRBD2 | NA | TRBV30 | TGTGCCTGGAGAGTGGGACTAGCGGAGCAGTTCTTC | CAWRVGLAEQFF
TRBJ2-5 | TRBD2 | once | TRBV11-2 | TGTGCCAGCAGCTTCCGGACTAGCGGGAGGGGGGAGACCCAGTACTTC | CASSFRTSGRGETQYF
TRBJ2-7 | TRBD1 | NA | TRBV14 | TGTGCCAGCAGCCGAACGACAGGGCGGGTCGACGAGCAGTACTTC | CASSRTTGRVDEQYF
TRBJ2-7 | TRBD2 | NA | TRBV4-2 | TGTGCCAGCAGCCAAGGGGCTAGCGGATCCTACGAGCAGTACTTC | CASSQGASGSYEQYF
TRBJ1-2 | NA | NA | TRBV5-1 | TGCGCCAGCAGCCTCACGGGGGGAAATGGCTACACCTTC | CASSLTGGNGYTF
TRBJ1-2 | TRBD1 | few | TRBV6-1 | TGTGCCAGCAGCGGACAGGGCTATGGCTACACCTTC | CASSGQGYGYTF
TRBJ2-3 | NA | NA | TRBV27 | TGTGCCAGCAGTCCATTAAACCTCCAGTGGGCAGATACGCAGTATTTT | CASSPLNLQWADTQYF
TRBJ1-5 | NA | few | TRBV7-8 | TGTGCCAGCAGCCCTGGGGGCAATGAGCCCCAGCATTTT | CASSPGGNEPQHF
TRBJ2-2 | NA | NA | TRBV6-6 | TGTGCCAGCAGTTACTCAGGGGGGGCAGGCACCGGGGAGCTGTTTTTT | CASSYSGGAGTGELFF
TRBJ2-1 | NA | NA | TRBV27 | TGTGCCAGCAGTACGGGAGCGACCTACAATGAGCAGTTCTTC | CASSTGATYNEQFF
TRBJ2-5 | NA | NA | TRBV6-6 | TGTGCCAGCAGTGGAAAAGAGACCCAGTACTTC | CASSGKETQYF
TRBJ1-1 | TRBD1 | NA | TRBV6-5 | TGTGCCAGCAGTCCCGGGGACAGGAAAGCTTTCTTT | CASSPGDRKAFF
TRBJ2-2 | TRBD2 | NA | TRBV25-1 | TGTGCCAGCAGTCTGGGAGGGACTAGCGTTTCCGTCGGGGAGCTGTTTTTT | CASSLGGTSVSVGELFF
TRBJ1-2 | NA | NA | TRBV10-3 | TGTGCCATCTTCTCATCGAGAGGGTCGGACTATGGCTACACCTTC | CAIFSSRGSDYGYTF
TRBJ2-3 | NA | once | TRBV10-3 | TGTGCCATCAGTTCCAGGACTCGTTCTAGCACAGATACGCAGTATTTT | CAISSRTRSSTDTQYF
TRBJ2-7 | NA | NA | TRBV2 | TGTGCCAGCAGTTCCTTTAGGGGGGGAACCTACGAGCAGTACTTC | CASSSFRGGTYEQYF
TRBJ2-5 | NA | NA | TRBV6-5 | TGTGCCAGCAGCTATACTAGCACCGAGACCCAGTACTTC | CASSYTSTETQYF
TRBJ1-2 | TRBD1 | once | TRBV28 | TGTGCCAGCAGCGAGGGACAGTCAGCCTTCTATGGCTACACCTTC | CASSEGQSAFYGYTF
TRBJ2-7 | NA | few | TRBV7-9 | TGTGCCAGCAGCTTAGCGGGGGGCAACGAGCAGTACTTC | CASSLAGGNEQYF
TRBJ1-1 | NA | NA | TRBV27 | TGTGCCAGCAGTTCATTTATGAACACTGAAGCTTTCTTT | CASSSFMNTEAFF
TRBJ1-1 | NA | NA | TRBV10-3 | TGTGCCATCAGCTCACAGGATTACTCTGAAGCTTTCTTT | CAISSQDYSEAFF
TRBJ2-2 | NA | few | TRBV29-1 | TGCAGCGTTGAGGGGACCGCCAACACCGGGGAGCTGTTTTTT | CSVEGTANTGELFF
TRBJ2-1 | NA | few | TRBV10-3 | TGTGCCATCAGCTTTAGCGGCCCCGTGTGGAATGAGCAGTTCTTC | CAISFSGPVWNEQFF
TRBJ1-1 | TRBD1 | NA | TRBV10-3 | TGTGCCATTCGGACAGGGGACGCCACTGAAGCTTTCTTT | CAIRTGDATEAFF
TRBJ2-3 | NA | NA | TRBV18 | TGTGCCAGCTCACTTGGAAGGAGCACAGATACGCAGTATTTT | CASSLGRSTDTQYF
TRBJ2-2 | NA | NA | TRBV7-2 | TGTGCCAGCAGCTTAGGGAGAATGGGCACCGGGGAGCTGTTTTTT | CASSLGRMGTGELFF
TRBJ2-1 | NA | few | TRBV15 | TGTGCCACCAGAGGGGGGGACACCCTTAGGAATGAGCAGTTCTTC | CATRGGDTLRNEQFF
TRBJ1-5 | TRBD1 | NA | TRBV5-1 | TGCGCCAGCAGCTTGGAGGGACAGGACAATCAGCCCCAGCATTTT | CASSLEGQDNQPQHF
TRBJ2-1 | TRBD2 | NA | TRBV7-9 | TGTGCCAGCAGCGCGGGACTAGCCTACCTCGAGGACTCCTACAATGAGCAGTTCTTC | CASSAGLAYLEDSYNEQFF
TRBJ2-7 | NA | NA | TRBV11-2 | TGTGCCACTGAAAGCGGTTCAACCTACGAGCAGTACTTC | CATESGSTYEQYF
TRBJ1-1 | NA | NA | TRBV18 | TGTGCCAGCTCTTCCACGGTTCCTTGGGGCACTGAAGCTTTCTTT | CASSSTVPWGTEAFF
TRBJ2-5 | NA | once | TRBV18 | TGTGCCAGCTCACCGACCCAAGAGACCCAGTACTTC | CASSPTQETQYF
TRBJ2-2 | NA | NA | TRBV7-6 | TGTGCCAGCAGATTGATGGGTCCGAACACCGGGGAGCTGTTTTTT | CASRLMGPNTGELFF
TRBJ2-1 | TRBD2 | NA | TRBV18 | TGTGCCAGCTCACCACCGGGACTAGCGGGAGGCTTGAGCTCCTACAATGAGCAGTTCTTC | CASSPPGLAGGLSSYNEQFF
TRBJ1-1 | NA | once | TRBV7-9 | TGTGCCAGCAGCTTAGGGCAACTCCTGGGGGGGACTGAAGCTTTCTTT | CASSLGQLLGGTEAFF
TRBJ2-7 | TRBD1 | NA | TRBV15 | TGTGCCACCAGCAGAGGGGGGACAGGGGCAGGCGAGCAGTACTTC | CATSRGGTGAGEQYF
TRBJ1-1 | NA | once | TRBV7-8 | TGTGCCAGCAGCTTATTGGGCTTCACTGAAGCTTTCTTT | CASSLLGFTEAFF
TRBJ2-3 | TRBD2 | NA | TRBV27 | TGTGCCAGCAGGACTAGCGGGGGTCCGGATACGCAGTATTTT | CASRTSGGPDTQYF
TRBJ2-7 | TRBD1 | once | TRBV5-1 | TGCGCCAGCAGCTACGACAGACAGGGCCCCTACGAGCAGTACTTC | CASSYDRQGPYEQYF
TRBJ2-7 | NA | many | TRBV7-9 | TGTGCCAGCAGCCAGGACAGTCGATCTTACGAGCAGTACTTC | CASSQDSRSYEQYF
TRBJ2-3 | NA | NA | TRBV19 | TGTGCCAGTATGGCTTTAGGAGTTGGAAGGGGGAGCACAGATACGCAGTATTTT | CASMALGVGRGSTDTQYF
TRBJ1-5 | NA | NA | TRBV19 | TGTGCCAGTAGCCGACGGGGGGGCAGCGATTATAGCAATCAGCCCCAGCATTTT | CASSRRGGSDYSNQPQHF
TRBJ1-5 | NA | NA | TRBV28 | TGTGCCAGCAGGGAAGGTCTCAATCAGCCCCAGCATTTT | CASREGLNQPQHF
TRBJ2-2 | TRBD2 | NA | TRBV9 | TGTGCCAGCAGCGCCACTAGCGACCCCAGGACCGGGGAGCTGTTTTTT | CASSATSDPRTGELFF
TRBJ2-7 | NA | NA | TRBV5-6 | TGTGCCAGCAGCTCGGACAGACCCGAGCAGTACTTC | CASSSDRPEQYF